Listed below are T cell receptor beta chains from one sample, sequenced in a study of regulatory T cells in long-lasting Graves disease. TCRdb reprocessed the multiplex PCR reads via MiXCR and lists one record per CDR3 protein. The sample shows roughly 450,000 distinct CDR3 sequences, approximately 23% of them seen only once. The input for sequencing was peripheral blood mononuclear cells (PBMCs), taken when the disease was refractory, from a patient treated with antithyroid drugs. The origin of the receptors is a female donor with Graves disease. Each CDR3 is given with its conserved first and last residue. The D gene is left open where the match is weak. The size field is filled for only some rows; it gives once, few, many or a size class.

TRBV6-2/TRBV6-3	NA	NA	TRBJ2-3	CASSDAWPDTRYF	TGTGCCAGCAGTGACGCTTGGCCAGATACGCGGTATTTT
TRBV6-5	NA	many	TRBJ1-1	CASSSPGQPEAFF	TGTGCCAGCAGTTCTCCGGGACAACCAGAAGCTTTCTTT
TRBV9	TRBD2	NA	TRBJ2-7	CASSVRGLAGFHTYEQYF	TGTGCCAGCAGCGTAAGAGGACTAGCGGGTTTTCACACCTACGAGCAGTACTTC
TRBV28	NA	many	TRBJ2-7	CASSSPGRQRGYEQYF	TGTGCCAGCAGTTCCCCGGGACGGCAAAGGGGCTACGAGCAGTACTTC
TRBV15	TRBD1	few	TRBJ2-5	CATRAGTGSETQYF	TGTGCCACCAGAGCCGGGACAGGGTCCGAGACCCAGTACTTC
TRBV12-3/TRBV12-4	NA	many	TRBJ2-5	CASSLGLGLQETQYF	TGTGCCAGCAGTTTGGGCTTGGGGCTACAAGAGACCCAGTACTTC
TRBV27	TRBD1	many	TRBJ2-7	CASSLGQGAIYEQYF	TGTGCCAGCAGCCTAGGGCAGGGGGCAATCTACGAGCAGTACTTC
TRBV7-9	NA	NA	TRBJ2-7	CASSLNLGNYEQYF	TGTGCCAGCAGCTTAAACCTGGGGAACTACGAGCAGTACTTC
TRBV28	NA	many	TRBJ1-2	CASSLRPVYGYTF	TGTGCCAGCAGTTTGAGGCCGGTCTATGGCTACACCTTC
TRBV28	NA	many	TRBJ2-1	CASSFTQGSNEQFF	TGTGCCAGCAGTTTCACCCAGGGCTCGAATGAGCAGTTCTTC
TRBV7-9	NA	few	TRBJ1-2	CASSLSTSYGYTF	TGTGCCAGCAGCTTAAGTACCTCCTATGGCTACACCTTC
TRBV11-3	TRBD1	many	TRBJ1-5	CASSNPFGQDGNQPQHF	TGTGCCAGCAGCAACCCCTTTGGACAGGACGGCAATCAGCCCCAGCATTTT
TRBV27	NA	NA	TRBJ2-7	CASSPWGPTYEQYF	TGTGCCAGCAGCCCCTGGGGTCCTACCTACGAGCAGTACTTC
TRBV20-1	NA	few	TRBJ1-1	CSAREGAGLVATEAFF	TGCAGTGCTAGAGAGGGGGCCGGGCTTGTCGCCACTGAAGCTTTCTTT
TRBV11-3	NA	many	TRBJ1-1	CASSLGGASTEAFF	TGTGCCAGCAGCTTAGGGGGGGCCAGCACTGAAGCTTTCTTT
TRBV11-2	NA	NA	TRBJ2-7	CASSLFLSPGELHYEQYF	TGTGCCAGCAGCTTATTCCTTTCCCCGGGGGAGTTACACTACGAGCAGTACTTC